A single sample gave rise to the 15 T cell receptor beta chains below, sequenced in a study of beta chain features in type 1 diabetes. General study results and limits: People with Type 1 diabetes carried modestly yet significantly shorter TCRB CDR3s in all four CD4+ subsets.

Every bit of the isolated RNA underwent reverse transcription, so sequencing read expressed TCRB transcripts. Profiled with immunoSEQ multiplex PCR; TCRdb holds only in-frame clones, not every one. The table lists fewer than 350,000 clones, 15% of them singletons. The antigens these receptors bind are not known. The sample comprised naive CD4+ T cells from blood. These receptors all come from a man aged 18 to 29 with type 1 diabetes.

The chain is built from TRBV11-3 and TRBJ2-3; TRBD2 aligns across 7 bases. The germline CDR1 and CDR2 sequences are SGHNT and YENEEA. CDR3 size: 17 residues. V shed 4 bases and J 2 bases; nucleotides not matched to a gene: 12. The CDR3 DNA follows: TGTGCCAGCAGCTACGGAATAGCGGGTACGAACACAGATACGCAGTATTTT. Encoded protein: CASSYGIAGTNTDTQYF.

V usage is TRBV6-4 and J usage is TRBJ2-7, with D unresolved. Per the germline V gene, CDR1 is MRHNA and CDR2 is SNTAGT. The CDR3 length is 14 residues. Trimming took 3 bases from V and 0 from J, leaving 9 bases between them. The DNA for the CDR3 is TGTGCCAGCAGTGAGCAGGCAAACTCCTACGAGCAGTACTTC. Translation: CASSEQANSYEQYF.

In this sample, this clone turned up a few times. This chain links TRBV5-1 with TRBJ1-4; no clear D gene. Trimming pared 0 bases from V and 6 bases from J, leaving 12 bases between. The CDR3 is made up of 15 amino acids. The germline CDR1 and CDR2 sequences are SGHRS and YFSETQ. The CDR3 protein is CASSLGNTQDEKLFF. CDR3 bases: TGCGCCAGCAGCTTGGGAAACACTCAGGATGAAAAACTGTTTTTT.

This clone has only a few counts. This chain uses TRBV5-6 with TRBJ1-5; D not resolved. Germline V lookup: CDR1 SGHDT, CDR2 YYEEEE. The CDR3 runs 15 residues. Trimming took 1 base from V and 1 from J, leaving 9 bases between them. In nucleotides, the CDR3 is TGTGCCAGCAGCTTGCGAGGAACAAGCAATCAGCCCCAGCATTTT. The encoded protein is CASSLRGTSNQPQHF.

This clone has only a few counts. This chain connects TRBV4-1 to TRBJ1-5; TRBD1 aligns across 9 bases. This CDR3 region has 15 residues. Per the germline V gene, CDR1 is MGHRA and CDR2 is YSYEKL. V lost 4 bases to trimming and J lost 6 bases; unmatched junction nucleotides: 7. Written as DNA, the CDR3 is TGCGCCAGCAGCCGGGACAGGGCCCCCGGTCAGCCCCAGCATTTT. Its translation is CASSRDRAPGQPQHF.

This clone turned up a few times. The chain couples TRBV28 to TRBJ2-1; D remains ambiguous. The germline V gene encodes CDR1 MDHEN and CDR2 SYDVKM. V was cut by 5 bases and J by 6 bases, with 11 bases left in between. This CDR3 contains 13 residues. As DNA, the CDR3 is TGTGCCAGCAGTCTCCCCCAGATCAATGAGCAGTTCTTC. Translation: CASSLPQINEQFF.

V usage is TRBV28 and J usage is TRBJ2-1; 13 bases map to TRBD2. Germline assignment: CDR1 MDHEN and CDR2 SYDVKM. With 9 bases clipped from V and 8 bases from J, the junction kept 10 bases outside the gene matches. This CDR3 comprises 15 residues. This CDR3 reads CASRTRTSGSDEQFF. The CDR3 region has the DNA TGTGCCAGTAGGACCCGGACTAGCGGGAGCGATGAGCAGTTCTTC.

V and J are TRBV4-1 and TRBJ2-7; the match to TRBD2 covers 7 bases. This CDR3 has 15 residues. CDR1 MGHRA and CDR2 YSYEKL come from the germline V gene. V lost 4 bases to trimming and J lost 7 bases; unmatched junction nucleotides: 13. The chain's CDR3 is CASSRTGLPASEQYF. The CDR3 DNA is TGCGCCAGCAGCCGAACGGGACTACCCGCAAGTGAGCAGTACTTC.

The gene calls are TRBV4-3 and TRBJ2-3; 13 bases agree with TRBD2. With 2 bases clipped from V and 2 bases from J, the junction kept 7 bases outside the gene matches. CDR1 is LGHNA, CDR2 YSLEER, per germline. The CDR3 loop spans 18 amino acids. CDR3 coding DNA: TGCGCCAGCAGCCAACCGCCGACTAGCGGGGGGTTCACAGATACGCAGTATTTT. The encoded protein is CASSQPPTSGGFTDTQYF.

This clone was picked up a small number of times. The V and J genes are TRBV19 and TRBJ1-2; D call uncertain. The ends were cut back, 3 bases at V and 8 bases at J, with 19 bases in the middle. This CDR3 has 15 residues. Per the germline V gene, CDR1 is LNHDA and CDR2 is SQIVND (reference sequence). In nucleotides, the CDR3 is TGTGCCAGTAGTATCGTTAGAACGGACTTCGGCGGCTACACCTTC. Translating it yields CASSIVRTDFGGYTF. The entire variable domain, with the rest obtained from reference TRBV19 and TRBJ1-2, is as follows: DGGITQSPKYLFRKEGQNVTLSCEQNLNHDAMYWYRQDPGQGLRLIYYSQIVNDFQKGDIAEGYSVSREKKESFPLTVTSAQKNPTAFYLCASSIVRTDFGGYTFGSGTRLTVV.

This chain uses TRBV29-1 with TRBJ1-2; D call uncertain. Germline lookup yields CDR1 SQVTM and CDR2 ANQGSEA. The CDR3 loop spans 13 amino acids. Trimming stripped 5 bases from V and 2 bases from J, with 12 bases between. The CDR3 loop reads CSVRKEENYGYTF. DNA of the CDR3: TGCAGCGTTAGGAAGGAGGAAAACTATGGCTACACCTTC.

The chain couples TRBV7-2 to TRBJ2-1; 10 nucleotides match TRBD2. This CDR3 has 15 residues. V shed 5 bases and J 3 bases; nucleotides not matched to a gene: 4. Germline loops: CDR1 SGHTA, CDR2 FQGNSA. DNA for the CDR3: TGTGCCAGCAGCGAAAAGCGGGGGGGCTACAATGAGCAGTTCTTC. The encoded protein is CASSEKRGGYNEQFF.

The sample holds a few counts of this clone. The V call is TRBV28, the J call TRBJ2-5; D ambiguous. The V end was cut by 2 bases, the J end by 5 bases, with 9 bases between. The CDR3 length is 13 residues. Germline V gene sequence: CDR1 MDHEN, CDR2 SYDVKM. This chain's CDR3 is CASSLAERETQYF. CDR3 nucleotide sequence: TGTGCCAGCAGTTTAGCTGAGAGGGAGACCCAGTACTTC.

The genes are TRBV16 and TRBJ1-2, with D maybe TRBD1 (5 bases). V dropped 3 bases and J dropped 6 bases, with 11 bases sitting between them. Germline values: CDR1 KGHSY, CDR2 FQNENV. The CDR3 has 13 amino acids. This CDR3 is CASSQTVGHGYTF. The CDR3 DNA reads TGTGCCAGCAGCCAGACAGTGGGGCATGGCTACACCTTC.

The J gene is TRBJ2-7, the V gene TRBV6-5; tentative D call: TRBD2 (6 bases). Germline V gene lookup returns CDR1 MNHEY and CDR2 SVGAGI. CDR3 length: 14 residues. Trimming left V 9 bases short and J 5 bases short, with 20 bases between. CDR3 coding DNA: TGTGCCAGTCGGATGACGGGACTTGTCGACGAGCAGTACTTC. The encoded protein is CASRMTGLVDEQYF.